This TCR beta chain was identified in a study of cytomegalovirus exposure and HLA in healthy donors. Study results and caveats: Reported performance of the classifier showed diagnosis of cytomegalovirus status with high specificity and sensitivity. Later analysis identified a missense DCLRE1C variant that was linked to TCR beta V- and J-gene trimming.

A remark on this clone: What it recognizes is unknown.

Germline values: CDR1 SGHRS, CDR2 YFSETQ. This CDR3 contains 16 residues. The J segment lost 4 bases and the V segment lost 4 bases, leaving 9 bases of the junction unmatched. The PCR employed 60 Vbeta primers together with 13 Jbeta primers. Profiling relied on immunoSEQ multiplex PCR, and the TCRdb table lists in-frame clones only, not all of them. The sample holds roughly 99,000 clones, under 80% seen once. This chain links TRBV5-1 with TRBJ2-3; 10 bases align to TRBD1. Sequenced: PBMCs. This receptor was taken from a middle-aged woman in good health and CMV-seropositive. The CDR3 DNA reads TGCGCCAGCAGCGCCGCGACAGGGGGCTTCGCAGATACGCAGTATTTT. Translated, it gives CASSAATGGFADTQYF.